This T cell receptor beta chain comes out of a study of human T cells and chemical hapten exposure. The CDR3 contains 17 residues. Germline V gives CDR1 SNHLY, CDR2 FYNNEI. Losses at the gene ends were 8 bases for V and 7 bases for J; bases not matched to a gene: 16. The sample's time point: pre-sensitization, week 0. This sample's treatment: therapeutic diphenylcyclopropenone sensitization with weekly scalp DPC. Venepuncture was done earlier than the placement of each patch test. Unique molecular identifiers were linked by the library to individual cDNA molecules. Methods used by the authors: TCRs per sample had a median of approximately 88,000 and ranged from 23,224 to 690,600. Each CDR3 protein is one row after TCRdb ran MiXCR on the RACE reads. In this record, the V and J calls reflect TCRdb's handling and not the investigators' own analysis. The table has about 120,000 distinct CDR3 sequences, roughly 12% seen once.

Study-wide findings and caveats: Clustering by CDR3 similarity yielded significantly more large clusters from expanded TCRs than controls.

Many counts were recorded for this clonotype. No antigen is known for it. This TCR was recovered from a young woman with alopecia areata. Some clones in this sample may be carry-over from other donors' samples. The chain recombines TRBV2 with TRBJ1-5; 11 positions agree with TRBD1. The specimen was whole blood, collected in connection with sensitization to the hapten diphenylcyclopropenone (DPC). The CDR3 region has the DNA TGTGCCAGCGGTCCCGGGACAGGGGGACGAAGGTTGCAGCCCCAGCATTTT. Protein product: CASGPGTGGRRLQPQHF.